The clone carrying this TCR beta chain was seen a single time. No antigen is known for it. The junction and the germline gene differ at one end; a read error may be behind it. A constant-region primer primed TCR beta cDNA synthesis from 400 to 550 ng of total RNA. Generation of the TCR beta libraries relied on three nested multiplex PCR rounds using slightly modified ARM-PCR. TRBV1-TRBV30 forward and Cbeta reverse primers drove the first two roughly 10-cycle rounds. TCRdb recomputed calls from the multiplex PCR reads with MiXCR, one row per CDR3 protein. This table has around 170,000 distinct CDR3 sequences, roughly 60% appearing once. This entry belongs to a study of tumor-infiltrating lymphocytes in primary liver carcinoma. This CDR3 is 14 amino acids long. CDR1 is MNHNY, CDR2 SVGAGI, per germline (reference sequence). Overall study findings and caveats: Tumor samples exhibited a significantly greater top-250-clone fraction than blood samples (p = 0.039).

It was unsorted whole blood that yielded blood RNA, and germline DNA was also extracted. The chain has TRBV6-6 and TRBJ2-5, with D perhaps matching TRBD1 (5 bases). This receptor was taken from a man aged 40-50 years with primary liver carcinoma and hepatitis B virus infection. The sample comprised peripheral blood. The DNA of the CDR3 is TGTACCAGCAGACGTGGGGTGGGGCGAGAGACCCAGTACTTC. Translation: CTSRRGVGRETQYF.